Each of the 8 T cell receptor beta chains below was sequenced from the same sample in a study of T-cell reconstitution after alpha-beta-depleted transplantation in children (dated by TCRdb to 2016 to 2017). The library was built by means of PCR. Sequenced using an Illumina HiSeq 2500. TCR library preparation used molecular barcoding, with unique molecular identifiers applied to normalize quantification of the TCRbeta repertoire. In TCRdb, the public reads were trimmed at Q25 with fastp and aligned with MiXCR, with productive beta chains retained. Each CDR3 protein gets just one entry, which takes the most common genes and DNA from the rows behind it. This sample is represented by under 450,000 distinct CDR3 sequences; 15% to 20% of them were singletons. The biggest ten clones account for approximately 29% of the sample. The meaning of the sample's treatment or condition label: allogeneic hematopoietic cell transplantation with graft depleted of TCRalphabeta T cells and CD19 B cells.

The sample was PBMCs, mostly from graft donor cells, taken 360 days after TCRalphabeta/CD19-depleted stem cell transplant. These receptors were collected from a boy under three years old who had a stem cell transplant for Wiskott-Aldrich syndrome, so the T cells may come from the graft donor.

The genes are TRBV6-6 and TRBJ2-3; 8 bases match TRBD2. V trimming: 9 bases; J trimming: 0 bases; junction bases outside the gene matches: 8. The germline V gene encodes CDR1 MNHNY and CDR2 SVGAGI (reference sequence). This CDR3 is built from 15 residues. The CDR3 nucleotides read TGTGCCAGTACAGGACTAGCTCTTAGCACAGATACGCAGTATTTT. Translating it yields CASTGLALSTDTQYF.

In regard to this clonotype: One base away lies a much larger clone, so this may be a sequencing read error. The V call is TRBV20-1, the J call TRBJ2-2; 9 bases fit TRBD2. This CDR3 has 14 amino acids. Per the germline V gene, CDR1 is DFQATT and CDR2 is SNEGSKA (reference sequence). The DNA of the CDR3 is TGCAGTGCTAGGAGCGGGGGGAACACCGGGGAGCTGCTTTTT. Residues: CSARSGGNTGELLF.

The chain recombines TRBV28 with TRBJ1-1; TRBD1 matches at 7 bases. The CDR3 is 17 residues long. In germline, CDR1 is MDHEN, CDR2 SYDVKM. Germline trimming cut 5 bases from V and 4 bases from J; bases unmatched to any gene: 16. Written as DNA, the CDR3 is TGTGCCAGCAGTCACCTCAGGGGGGGGACGTTTCCCACTGAAGCTTTCTTT. Translated: CASSHLRGGTFPTEAFF.

This clonotype was seen at least ten times. Here the CDR3 reads CATSDLAGREQFF. The CDR3 coding sequence is TGTGCCACCAGTGATTTGGCAGGGCGTGAGCAGTTCTTC. The rearrangement uses TRBV24-1 and TRBJ2-1; D may be TRBD1 (5 bases). Deletions cut 0 bases from V and 9 bases from J, with 8 bases between. The V gene's germline CDR1 is KGHDR and CDR2 SFDVKD. The CDR3 totals 13 residues.

This chain links TRBV29-1 with TRBJ2-1, with D possibly TRBD1 on 6 matching bases. Trimming removed 4 bases from V and 4 bases from J, with 11 bases in between. Per germline, CDR1 SQVTM and CDR2 ANQGSEA. This CDR3 contains 13 residues. The DNA of the CDR3 is TGCAGCGTTGGGTCAGGGGCATACAATGAGCAGTTCTTC. Encoded protein: CSVGSGAYNEQFF.

The V gene is TRBV12-3 or TRBV12-4, the J gene TRBJ2-1; a weak D match, TRBD1 (5 bases). V lost 1 base, J lost 3 bases, and 10 bases lay in between. The CDR3 loop spans 15 amino acids. CDR3 bases: TGTGCCAGCAGTTTAGTAGGGGAAGGCTACAATGAGCAGTTCTTC. Encoded protein: CASSLVGEGYNEQFF.

The J gene is TRBJ2-1, the V gene TRBV12-3 or TRBV12-4; 7 nucleotides align to TRBD2. CDR3 length equals 15 residues. V lost 6 bases and J lost 9; bases outside the gene matches: 14. The DNA for the CDR3 is TGTGCCAGCAGCCATCGACTGGGGGGGGGAGGTGAGCAGTTCTTC. Translating it yields CASSHRLGGGGEQFF.

This chain uses TRBV6-1 with TRBJ1-4; D is unclear. The CDR3 runs to 19 residues. V was cut by 2 bases and J by 0 bases, with 19 bases left in between. The germline V gene encodes CDR1 MNHNS and CDR2 SASEGT. CDR3 DNA: TGTGCCAGCAGTGAACCGTTCCCCGGGAAAAGACCAACTAATGAAAAACTGTTTTTT. This encodes CASSEPFPGKRPTNEKLFF.